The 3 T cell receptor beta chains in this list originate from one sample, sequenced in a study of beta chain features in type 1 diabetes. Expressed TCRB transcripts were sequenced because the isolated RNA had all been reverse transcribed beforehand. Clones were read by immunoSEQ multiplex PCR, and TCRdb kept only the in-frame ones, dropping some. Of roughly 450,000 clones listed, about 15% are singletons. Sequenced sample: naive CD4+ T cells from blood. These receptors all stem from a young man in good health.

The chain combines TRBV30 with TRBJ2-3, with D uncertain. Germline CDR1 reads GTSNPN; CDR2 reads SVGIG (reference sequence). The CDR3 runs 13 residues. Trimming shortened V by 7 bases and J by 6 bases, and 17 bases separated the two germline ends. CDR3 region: CASTPTTVDTQYF. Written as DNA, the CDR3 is TGTGCCTCCACCCCCACCACAGTCGATACGCAGTATTTT.

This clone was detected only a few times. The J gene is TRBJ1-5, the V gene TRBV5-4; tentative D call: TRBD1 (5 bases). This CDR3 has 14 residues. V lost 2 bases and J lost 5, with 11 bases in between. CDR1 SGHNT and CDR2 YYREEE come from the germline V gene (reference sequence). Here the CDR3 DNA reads TGTGCCAGCAGCTTTGGGGGAGGGGATCAGCCCCAGCATTTT. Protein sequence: CASSFGGGDQPQHF.

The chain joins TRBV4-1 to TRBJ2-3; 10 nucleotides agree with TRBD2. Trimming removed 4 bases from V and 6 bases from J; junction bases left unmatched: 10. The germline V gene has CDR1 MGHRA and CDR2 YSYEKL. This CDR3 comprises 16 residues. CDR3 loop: CASSRDIGTSVDTQYF. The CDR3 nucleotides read TGCGCCAGCAGCCGAGACATCGGGACTAGCGTCGATACGCAGTATTTT.